Sequencing of this T cell receptor beta chain was carried out in a study of PD-1 blockade in classical Hodgkin lymphoma. Overall study findings and caveats: Patients with an early start, nivolumab under 1 year after ASCT, were excluded. Patients newly diagnosed and complete responders had comparable baseline diversity.

The CDR3 has 15 amino acids. Trimming cost V 6 bases and J 2 bases, with 13 bases left between them. Germline CDR1 and CDR2: LGHNA and YNFKEQ. Every patient experienced relapse after autologous stem cell transplantation, and brentuximab vedotin exposure varied. As regards this clone: The antigen is not known.

Using immunoSEQ multiplex PCR, the repertoire was profiled, and TCRdb retains in-frame clones only, with some absent. The sample includes more than 15,000 clones, approximately 64% seen only once; the top ten take approximately 8.3%. V and J are TRBV4-2 and TRBJ2-2; the D is unclear. This sample comprised peripheral blood mononuclear cells (PBMCs), obtained before the second cycle of nivolumab. The sequence derives from a human donor with classical Hodgkin lymphoma. The DNA for the CDR3 is TGTGCCAGCAGATCCCCGAGGCCTAACACCGGGGAGCTGTTTTTT. This encodes CASRSPRPNTGELFF.